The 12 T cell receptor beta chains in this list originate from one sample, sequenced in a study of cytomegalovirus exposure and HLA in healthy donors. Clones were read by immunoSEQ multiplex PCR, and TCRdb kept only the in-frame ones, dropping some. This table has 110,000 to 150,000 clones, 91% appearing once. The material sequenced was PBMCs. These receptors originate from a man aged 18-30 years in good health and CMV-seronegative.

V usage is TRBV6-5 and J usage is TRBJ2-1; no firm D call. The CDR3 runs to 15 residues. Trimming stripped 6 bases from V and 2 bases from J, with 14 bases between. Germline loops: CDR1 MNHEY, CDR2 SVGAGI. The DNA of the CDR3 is TGTGCCAGCAGGCCAACTGGAGCAGCCTACAATGAGCAGTTCTTC. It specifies CASRPTGAAYNEQFF.

The CDR3 DNA sequence: TGTGCCACCAGCATAGGACTAGGCTACGAGCAGTACGTC. Amino acid sequence: CATSIGLGYEQYV. V is TRBV15 and J is TRBJ2-7, with 7 nucleotides matching TRBD2. The ends lost 4 bases at V and 3 bases at J; junction bases unmatched: 3. The CDR3 has 13 amino acids. CDR1 LNHNV and CDR2 YYDKDF come from the germline V gene (reference sequence).

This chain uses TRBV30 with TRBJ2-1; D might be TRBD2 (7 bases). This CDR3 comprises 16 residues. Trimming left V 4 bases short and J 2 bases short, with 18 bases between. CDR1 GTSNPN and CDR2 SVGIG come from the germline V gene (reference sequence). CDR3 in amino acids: CAWTLAGGAPYNEQFF. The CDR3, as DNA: TGTGCCTGGACCCTCGCTGGGGGGGCCCCCTACAATGAGCAGTTCTTC.

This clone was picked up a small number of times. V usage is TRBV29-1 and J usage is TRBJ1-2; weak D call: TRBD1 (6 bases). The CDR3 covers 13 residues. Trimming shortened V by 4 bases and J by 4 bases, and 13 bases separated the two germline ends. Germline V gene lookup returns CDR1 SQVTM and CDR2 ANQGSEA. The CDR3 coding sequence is TGCAGCGTTGGAGATACAGGGAGCTATGGCTACACCTTC. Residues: CSVGDTGSYGYTF.

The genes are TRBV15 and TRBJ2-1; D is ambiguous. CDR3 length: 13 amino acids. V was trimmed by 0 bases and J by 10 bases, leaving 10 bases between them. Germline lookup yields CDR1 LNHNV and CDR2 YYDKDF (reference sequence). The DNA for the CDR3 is TGTGCCACCAGCAGAGATCCGGGTCTCGAGCAGTTCTTC. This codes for CATSRDPGLEQFF.

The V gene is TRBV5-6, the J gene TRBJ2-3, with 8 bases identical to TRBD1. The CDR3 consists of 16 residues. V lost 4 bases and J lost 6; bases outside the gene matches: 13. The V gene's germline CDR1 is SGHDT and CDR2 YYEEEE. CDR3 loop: CASSGRTGRTQDTQYF. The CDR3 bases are TGTGCCAGCAGCGGACGGACAGGGAGAACCCAGGATACGCAGTATTTT.

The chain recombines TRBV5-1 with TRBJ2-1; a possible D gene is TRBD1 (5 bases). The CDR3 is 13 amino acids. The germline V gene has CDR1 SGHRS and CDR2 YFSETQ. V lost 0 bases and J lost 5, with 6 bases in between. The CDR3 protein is CASSLGGDNEQFF. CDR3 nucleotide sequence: TGCGCCAGCAGCTTGGGGGGCGACAATGAGCAGTTCTTC.

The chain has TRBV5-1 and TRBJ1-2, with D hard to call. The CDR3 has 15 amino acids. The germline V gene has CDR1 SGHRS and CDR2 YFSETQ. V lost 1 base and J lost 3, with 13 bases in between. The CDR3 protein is CASSLWSEEYYGYTF. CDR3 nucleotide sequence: TGCGCCAGCAGCTTGTGGTCAGAGGAGTACTATGGCTACACCTTC.

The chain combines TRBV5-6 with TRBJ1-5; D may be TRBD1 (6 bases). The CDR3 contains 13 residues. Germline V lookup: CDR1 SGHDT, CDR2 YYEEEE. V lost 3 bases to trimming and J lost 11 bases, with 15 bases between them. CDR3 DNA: TGTGCCAGCAGCTACAGGGAAATTGGATCCCAGCATTTT. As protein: CASSYREIGSQHF.

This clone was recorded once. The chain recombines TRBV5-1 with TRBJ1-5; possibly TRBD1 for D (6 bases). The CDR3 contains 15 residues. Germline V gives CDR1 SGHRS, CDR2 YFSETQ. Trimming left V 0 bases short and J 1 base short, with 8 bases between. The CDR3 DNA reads TGCGCCAGCAGCTTGGAGGGGGTAAGCAATCAGCCCCAGCATTTT. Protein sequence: CASSLEGVSNQPQHF.

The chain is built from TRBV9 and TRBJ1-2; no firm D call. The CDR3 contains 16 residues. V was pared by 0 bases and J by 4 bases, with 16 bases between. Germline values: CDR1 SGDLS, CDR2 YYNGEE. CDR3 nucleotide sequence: TGTGCCAGCAGCGTAGCTGCTGGCGGGCATGTCTATGGCTACACCTTC. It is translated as CASSVAAGGHVYGYTF.

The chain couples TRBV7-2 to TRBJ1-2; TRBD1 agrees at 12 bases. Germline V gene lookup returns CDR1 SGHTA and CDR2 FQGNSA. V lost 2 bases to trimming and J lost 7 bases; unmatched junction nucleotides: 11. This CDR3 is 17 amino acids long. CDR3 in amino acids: CASSLTSGQGAVRGYTF. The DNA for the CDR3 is TGTGCCAGCAGCTTAACTTCGGGACAGGGGGCAGTTCGTGGCTACACCTTC.